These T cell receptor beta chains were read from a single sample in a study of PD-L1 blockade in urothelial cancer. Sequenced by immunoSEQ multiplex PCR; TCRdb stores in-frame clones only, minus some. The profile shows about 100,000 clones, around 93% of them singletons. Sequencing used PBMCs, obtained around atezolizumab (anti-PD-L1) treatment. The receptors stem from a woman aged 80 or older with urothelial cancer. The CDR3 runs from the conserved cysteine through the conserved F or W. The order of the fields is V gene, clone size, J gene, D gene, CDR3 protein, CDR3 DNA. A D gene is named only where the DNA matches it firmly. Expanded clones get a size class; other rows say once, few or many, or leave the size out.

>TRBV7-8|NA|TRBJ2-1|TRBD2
CASSLVASRGGPEQFF
TGTGCCAGCAGCTTAGTGGCCAGTCGGGGGGGCCCGGAGCAGTTCTTC
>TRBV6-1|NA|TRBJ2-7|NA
CASSERGGSYEQYF
TGTGCCAGCAGTGAGAGGGGGGGGAGCTACGAGCAGTACTTC
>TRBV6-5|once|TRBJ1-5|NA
CASSSGWAQHF
TGTGCCAGCAGTTCAGGGTGGGCCCAGCATTTT
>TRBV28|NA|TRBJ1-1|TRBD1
CASRTGRTEAFF
TGTGCCAGCAGGACAGGGCGGACTGAAGCTTTCTTT
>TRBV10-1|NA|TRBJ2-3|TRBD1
CASSSRPGQGTDTQYF
TGCGCCAGCAGTTCCCGCCCGGGACAGGGCACAGATACGCAGTATTTT
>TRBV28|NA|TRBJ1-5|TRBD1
CASRYLQGASGNQPQHF
TGTGCCAGCAGGTATTTACAGGGGGCTTCAGGCAATCAGCCCCAGCATTTT
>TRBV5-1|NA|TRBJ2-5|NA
CASSLAEETQYF
TGCGCCAGCAGCTTGGCAGAAGAGACCCAGTACTTC
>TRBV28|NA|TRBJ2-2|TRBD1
CASSGPFGTGATGELFF
TGTGCCAGCAGTGGACCGTTTGGGACAGGGGCCACCGGGGAGCTGTTTTTT
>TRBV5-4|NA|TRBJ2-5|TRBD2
CASSLAGRGETQYF
TGTGCCAGCAGCTTGGCCGGGAGGGGAGAGACCCAGTACTTC
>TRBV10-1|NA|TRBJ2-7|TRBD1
CASTPDRGYEQYF
TGCGCCAGCACTCCGGACAGGGGCTACGAGCAGTACTTC
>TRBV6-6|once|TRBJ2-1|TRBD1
CASSSLTGGAYNEQFF
TGTGCCAGCAGTTCCCTTACAGGGGGTGCGTACAATGAGCAGTTCTTC
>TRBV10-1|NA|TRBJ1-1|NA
CASSESNRNTEAFF
TGCGCCAGCAGTGAGTCCAACAGAAACACTGAAGCTTTCTTT
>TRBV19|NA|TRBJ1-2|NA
CASNDYSEGYTF
TGTGCCAGTAACGATTACTCCGAAGGCTACACCTTC
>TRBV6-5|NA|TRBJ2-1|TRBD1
CASRGDRGRYNEQFF
TGTGCCAGTCGGGGAGACAGGGGGCGTTACAATGAGCAGTTCTTC
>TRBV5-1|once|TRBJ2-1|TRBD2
CASKSLGLARRSEQFF
TGCGCCAGCAAAAGTCTTGGACTAGCGAGACGGAGTGAGCAGTTCTTC
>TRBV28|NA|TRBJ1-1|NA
CASSLYRQAFF
TGTGCCAGCAGTTTATACAGGCAAGCTTTCTTT
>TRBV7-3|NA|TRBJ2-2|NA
CASSLGVVNTGELFF
TGTGCCAGCAGCTTAGGAGTAGTGAACACCGGGGAGCTGTTTTTT
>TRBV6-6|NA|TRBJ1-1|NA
CASSYVQGITAEAFF
TGTGCCAGCAGTTATGTTCAGGGCATCACGGCTGAAGCTTTCTTT
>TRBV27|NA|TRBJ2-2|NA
CATSTLTGELFF
TGTGCCACCTCTACCCTCACCGGGGAGCTGTTTTTT
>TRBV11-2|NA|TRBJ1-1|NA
CASSLGWSGAFF
TGTGCCAGCAGCTTAGGCTGGTCCGGGGCTTTCTTT
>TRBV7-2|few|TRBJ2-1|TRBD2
CASSRRTSGRSSYNEQFF
TGTGCCAGCAGCAGGCGGACTAGCGGGAGGAGCTCCTACAATGAGCAGTTCTTC
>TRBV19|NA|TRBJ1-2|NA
CASISRGESNYGYTF
TGTGCCAGTATCTCACGCGGAGAATCTAACTATGGCTACACCTTC
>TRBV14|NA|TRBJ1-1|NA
CASSQVPRAGAFF
TGTGCCAGCAGCCAGGTTCCCCGCGCCGGAGCTTTCTTT
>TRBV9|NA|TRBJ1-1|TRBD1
CASSVSGGNTEAFF
TGTGCCAGCAGCGTATCAGGGGGAAACACTGAAGCTTTCTTT
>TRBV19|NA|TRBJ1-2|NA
CASSIDLGNYGYTF
TGTGCCAGTAGTATAGATCTCGGTAACTATGGCTACACCTTC
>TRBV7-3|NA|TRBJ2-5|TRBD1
CASSIGQGPKETQYF
TGTGCCAGCAGCATCGGACAGGGACCCAAGGAGACCCAGTACTTC
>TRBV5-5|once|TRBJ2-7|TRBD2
CASSFVGLAGYEQYF
TGTGCCAGCAGCTTCGTTGGACTAGCTGGGTACGAGCAGTACTTC
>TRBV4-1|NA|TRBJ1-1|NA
CASSQGDGGGGGTEAFF
TGCGCCAGCAGCCAAGGAGACGGGGGCGGGGGAGGGACTGAAGCTTTCTTT
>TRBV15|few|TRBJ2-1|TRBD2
CATSRDPPQSGRFDEQFF
TGTGCCACCAGCAGAGATCCCCCCCAAAGCGGGAGGTTCGATGAGCAGTTCTTC
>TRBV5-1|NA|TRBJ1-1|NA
CASSLLGQNTEAFF
TGCGCCAGCAGCCTACTGGGACAGAACACTGAAGCTTTCTTT
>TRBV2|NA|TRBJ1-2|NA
CASRGAVNYGYTF
TGTGCCAGCAGAGGGGCAGTTAACTATGGCTACACCTTC
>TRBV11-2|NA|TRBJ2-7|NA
CASSPSDSYEQYF
TGTGCCAGCAGCCCCTCAGACTCCTACGAGCAGTACTTC
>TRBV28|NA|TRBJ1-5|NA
CASSFWREYQPQHF
TGTGCCAGCAGTTTCTGGAGGGAATATCAGCCCCAGCATTTT
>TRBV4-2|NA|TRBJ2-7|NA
CASRNEYEQYF
TGTGCCAGCAGAAATGAGTACGAGCAGTACTTC
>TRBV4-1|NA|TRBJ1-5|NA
CASSQEAAVNQPQHF
TGCGCCAGCAGCCAAGAGGCCGCCGTCAATCAGCCCCAGCATTTT
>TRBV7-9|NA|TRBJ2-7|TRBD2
CASSLTSGMSYEQYF
TGTGCCAGCAGCTTGACTAGCGGGATGTCCTACGAGCAGTACTTC
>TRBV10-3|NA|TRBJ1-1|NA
CAISEQLATEAFF
TGTGCCATCAGTGAACAATTAGCCACTGAAGCTTTCTTT
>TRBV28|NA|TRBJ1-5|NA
CASSFSGGGQPQHF
TGTGCCAGCAGTTTCAGCGGGGGAGGTCAGCCCCAGCATTTT
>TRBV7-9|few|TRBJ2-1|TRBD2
CASSLAVTSGINEQFF
TGTGCCAGCAGCTTAGCCGTGACTAGCGGGATTAATGAGCAGTTCTTC
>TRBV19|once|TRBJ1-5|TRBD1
CASTTTGGPSQPQHF
TGTGCCAGTACCACGACAGGGGGCCCAAGTCAGCCCCAGCATTTT
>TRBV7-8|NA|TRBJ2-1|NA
CASSLVTLGEQFF
TGTGCCAGCAGCTTAGTGACACTGGGTGAGCAGTTCTTC
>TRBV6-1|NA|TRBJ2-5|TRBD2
CASSAVAGGPGETQYF
TGTGCCAGCAGTGCGGTAGCGGGAGGGCCGGGAGAGACCCAGTACTTC